Following are 21 T cell receptor beta chains from one sample sequenced in a study of blood T cell repertoires in COVID-19. Data came from immunoSEQ multiplex PCR; TCRdb stores just in-frame clones and leaves some out. Of just under 80,000 clones listed, approximately 80% are singletons. Sequencing used peripheral blood. The receptors here all came from a woman in her sixties or seventies with acute or convalescent COVID-19.

V usage is TRBV7-2 and J usage is TRBJ2-1, with 10 bases that match TRBD1. The germline gives CDR1 SGHTA, CDR2 FQGNSA. V trimming: 5 bases; J trimming: 2 bases; junction bases outside the gene matches: 9. CDR3 length: 17 amino acids. CDR3 protein: CASSATGTGVPYNEQFF. As DNA, the CDR3 is TGTGCCAGCAGCGCCACCGGGACAGGGGTTCCCTACAATGAGCAGTTCTTC.

The V and J genes are TRBV7-2 and TRBJ1-1, with D hard to call. The CDR3 sequence is 15 residues long. Germline loops: CDR1 SGHTA, CDR2 FQGNSA. V was cut by 1 base and J by 1 base, with 10 bases left in between. CDR3 region: CASSLERVGNTEAFF. Here the CDR3 DNA reads TGTGCCAGCAGCTTAGAGAGGGTGGGGAACACTGAAGCTTTCTTT.

The V and J genes are TRBV5-1 and TRBJ1-1; possible D gene TRBD1, 5 bases. The V end was cut by 0 bases, the J end by 5 bases, with 11 bases between. Germline V CDR1 and CDR2: SGHRS, YFSETQ. The CDR3 is 14 amino acids. DNA for the CDR3: TGCGCCAGCAGCTTGGTCGGGGGAAGGACTGAAGCTTTCTTT. Translating it yields CASSLVGGRTEAFF.

This rearrangement joins TRBV3-1 (or the pseudogene TRBV3-2) to TRBJ1-1; D remains unclear. Germline values: CDR1 LGHDT, CDR2 YNNKEL (reference sequence). The CDR3 is 14 residues long. V gave up 4 bases and J gave up 1 base, with 10 bases separating them. The CDR3 region has the DNA TGTGCCAGCAGCCCCCAGAACCGGAACACTGAAGCTTTCTTT. This encodes CASSPQNRNTEAFF.

This clone occurred a few times. The V call is TRBV7-2, the J call TRBJ1-1; TRBD1 aligns across 7 bases. Trimming at V came to 1 base and at J to 3 bases, leaving 5 bases not matched to a gene. CDR1 SGHTA and CDR2 FQGNSA come from the germline V gene. This CDR3 spans 15 amino acids. CDR3 amino acids: CASSLVTGVHTEAFF. The CDR3 coding sequence is TGTGCCAGCAGCTTAGTAACAGGGGTTCACACTGAAGCTTTCTTT.

The CDR3 DNA is TGTGCCAGCAGTCAAACCGGACAGGGGGGTGGCTACACCTTC. This sequence encodes CASSQTGQGGGYTF. The chain joins TRBV6-1 to TRBJ1-2; 10 nucleotides align to TRBD1. CDR1 and CDR2 from the germline V gene are MNHNS and SASEGT. This CDR3 spans 14 amino acids. With V trimmed by 5 bases and J by 7 bases, 7 bases remained unmatched.

The genes are TRBV7-9 and TRBJ2-7; D might be TRBD2 (6 bases). The V and J ends lost 5 bases and 7 bases respectively, with 15 bases between them. The CDR3 sequence is 13 residues long. Germline-derived CDR1 and CDR2 are SEHNR and FQNEAQ (reference sequence). In DNA, the CDR3 is TGTGCCAGCAGCCCTCTCGGGGGTCTGGAGCAGTACTTC. It encodes CASSPLGGLEQYF.

The chain couples TRBV6-2 or TRBV6-3 to TRBJ2-5; D uncertain. The germline gives CDR1 MNHEY, CDR2 SVGEGT. CDR3 size: 15 residues. Between the trimmed V and J ends, which lost 1 base and 0 bases, there was a span of 9 bases. The CDR3 reads CASSYFAVYQETQYF. The CDR3 DNA reads as TGTGCCAGCAGTTACTTTGCGGTGTACCAAGAGACCCAGTACTTC.

This clone was seen a single time. The V and J genes are TRBV5-6 and TRBJ1-2, with 8 bases lining up with TRBD1. Per the germline V gene, CDR1 is SGHDT and CDR2 is YYEEEE. The CDR3 is 15 amino acids. J was trimmed by 13 bases and V by 3 bases; bases with no gene match: 17. CDR3: CASSSQWPTGAVFTF. CDR3 nucleotides: TGTGCCAGCAGCTCACAGTGGCCGACAGGGGCCGTTTTCACCTTC. Full variable domain (missing parts from reference TRBV5-6 and TRBJ1-2): DAGVTQSPTHLIKTRGQQVTLRCSPKSGHDTVSWYQQALGQGPQFIFQYYEEEERQRGNFPDRFSGHQFPNYSSELNVNALLLGDSALYLCASSSQWPTGAVFTFGSGTRLTVV.

The chain has TRBV7-2 and TRBJ2-7, with D possibly TRBD1 on 6 matching bases. Germline CDR1 is SGHTA and CDR2 is FQGNSA. CDR3 length equals 14 residues. With 5 bases removed from V and 4 bases from J, the gap between germline ends came to 15 bases. The CDR3 loop is CASSPSGAVYEQYF. The CDR3 bases are TGTGCCAGCAGCCCTTCAGGGGCAGTGTACGAGCAGTACTTC.

The rearrangement joins TRBV18 to TRBJ2-5; 7 bases agree with TRBD2. V dropped 3 bases and J dropped 3; count of bases not matched to a gene: 4. CDR1 KGHSH and CDR2 LQKENI come from the germline V gene. This CDR3 is 14 amino acids long. The CDR3 loop reads CASSPVGTKETQYF. The CDR3 DNA reads TGTGCCAGCTCACCTGTCGGGACTAAAGAGACCCAGTACTTC.

The rearrangement uses TRBV6-4 and TRBJ2-3, with a weak D call TRBD2 (6 bases). There are 15 residues in the CDR3. Germline CDR1 MRHNA, CDR2 SNTAGT. V shed 2 bases and J shed 2 bases, with 11 bases lying between them. The CDR3 region has the DNA TGTGCCAGCAGTGACAGTGGGAGGATCACAGATACGCAGTATTTT. Encoded protein: CASSDSGRITDTQYF.

V is TRBV29-1 and J is TRBJ2-2, with TRBD1 matching 8 bases. V dropped 1 base and J dropped 0; count of bases not matched to a gene: 1. CDR1 and CDR2 from the germline V gene are SQVTM and ANQGSEA. The CDR3 is 15 amino acids. CDR3 loop: CSVEGTGTNTGELFF. The CDR3 coding sequence is TGCAGCGTTGAAGGGACAGGGACGAACACCGGGGAGCTGTTTTTT.

The V call is TRBV7-9, the J call TRBJ1-2; D unclear. The germline V and J ends were trimmed by 5 bases and 5 bases, with 15 bases remaining between them. CDR3 length equals 14 residues. Per germline, CDR1 SEHNR and CDR2 FQNEAQ (reference sequence). The CDR3 loop is CASSPGIDIYGYTF. Written as DNA, the CDR3 is TGTGCCAGCAGCCCCGGGATAGACATTTATGGCTACACCTTC. Full variable domain (rest looked up from reference TRBV7-9 and TRBJ1-2): DTGVSQNPRHKITKRGQNVTFRCDPISEHNRLYWYRQTLGQGPEFLTYFQNEAQLEKSRLLSDRFSAERPKGSFSTLEIQRTEQGDSAMYLCASSPGIDIYGYTFGSGTRLTVV.

The chain couples TRBV6-2 or TRBV6-3 to TRBJ1-5, with TRBD1 as a possible D gene (5 bases). Germline CDR1 and CDR2: MNHEY and SVGEGT. V lost 0 bases, J lost 6 bases, and 15 bases lay in between. CDR3 size: 16 residues. The CDR3 nucleotides are TGTGCCAGCAGTTACTCGAGACAGAGTCGAGGTCAGCCCCAGCATTTT. Translation: CASSYSRQSRGQPQHF.

The rearrangement links TRBV6-5 to TRBJ2-2, with 9 bases aligning to TRBD1. The CDR3 length is 14 residues. Trimming cost V 6 bases and J 4 bases; bases outside gene matches: 3. CDR1 is MNHEY and CDR2 is SVGAGI in the germline V gene. The CDR3 loop reads CASRNRGLTGELFF. The CDR3 DNA follows: TGTGCCAGCAGAAACAGGGGGCTCACCGGGGAGCTGTTTTTT.

V is TRBV27 and J is TRBJ1-2; 11 bases map to TRBD1. Germline CDR1 MNHEY, CDR2 SMNVEV (reference sequence). This CDR3 region has 15 residues. The trim removed 4 bases at V and 7 bases at J, leaving 8 bases unmatched. CDR3 sequence (DNA): TGTGCCAGCAGTTCGCCGGGACAGGGGGTAGGTGGCTACACCTTC. Translated, it gives CASSSPGQGVGGYTF.

This chain links TRBV5-4 with TRBJ2-2; D is unresolved. The CDR3 covers 15 residues. V shed 4 bases and J shed 4 bases, with 14 bases lying between them. Germline lookup yields CDR1 SGHNT and CDR2 YYREEE (reference sequence). CDR3 loop: CASSPDSHPTGELFF. CDR3 nucleotides: TGTGCCAGCAGCCCCGATAGTCATCCCACCGGGGAGCTGTTTTTT. Full variable domain (missing parts from reference TRBV5-4 and TRBJ2-2): ETGVTQSPTHLIKTRGQQVTLRCSSQSGHNTVSWYQQALGQGPQFIFQYYREEENGRGNFPPRFSGLQFPNYSSELNVNALELDDSALYLCASSPDSHPTGELFFGEGSRLTVL.

V and J are TRBV27 and TRBJ1-5; no clear D. Germline V gives CDR1 MNHEY, CDR2 SMNVEV (reference sequence). CDR3 length: 14 residues. V lost 2 bases and J lost 0, with 5 bases in between. The chain's CDR3 is CASSLRSSNQPQHF. Here the CDR3 DNA reads TGTGCCAGCAGTTTACGGAGTAGCAATCAGCCCCAGCATTTT.

This chain joins TRBV4-2 and TRBJ2-7, with TRBD2 matching 11 bases. The CDR3 covers 15 residues. Germline CDR1 LGHNA, CDR2 YNFKEQ. With V trimmed by 4 bases and J by 9 bases, 11 bases remained unmatched. CDR3 loop: CASSPDTHGTSGQYF. CDR3 DNA: TGTGCCAGCAGCCCGGATACTCACGGGACTAGCGGGCAGTACTTC.

The chain joins TRBV11-2 to TRBJ1-1, with D uncertain. The germline V gene has CDR1 SGHAT and CDR2 FQNNGV. V was shortened by 7 bases and J by 5 bases, with 14 bases between the two germline ends. This CDR3 comprises 13 residues. CDR3 DNA sequence: TGTGCCAGCACCACCCGGGTGCGGACTGAAGCTTTCTTT. It translates to CASTTRVRTEAFF.